These 7 T cell receptor beta chains originate from one sample sequenced in a study of CD8 T cells in Susac syndrome. An input of about 0.45 to 1 ug of RNA was subjected to reverse transcription using random hexamers. TCRdb used MiXCR to reprocess the immunoSEQ multiplex PCR reads, holding one entry per CDR3 protein. The table lists about 120,000 distinct CDR3 sequences, more than 90% of them singletons. The sample taken for sequencing was CD8+ T cells from PBMCs. These receptors were collected from a human donor with Susac syndrome.

This clonotype showed up just once. This chain joins TRBV28 and TRBJ2-7; 7 bases agree with TRBD2. This CDR3 comprises 15 residues. J gave up 0 bases and V 6 bases, and 8 bases lay outside the gene matches. Germline CDR1 is MDHEN and CDR2 is SYDVKM. The CDR3 DNA sequence: TGTGCCAGCAGCCCTGGGGGGGGTTTCTCCTACGAGCAGTACTTC. Translating gives CASSPGGGFSYEQYF. Together with reference TRBV28 and TRBJ2-7, the CDR3 gives the full variable domain: DVKVTQSSRYLVKRTGEKVFLECVQDMDHENMFWYRQDPGLGLRLIYFSYDVKMKEKGDIPEGYSVSREKKERFSLILESASTNQTSMYLCASSPGGGFSYEQYFGPGTRLTVT.

This clonotype appeared once. V and J are TRBV6-5 and TRBJ1-2; the D is unclear. This CDR3 contains 15 residues. The ends were cut back, 5 bases at V and 3 bases at J, with 16 bases in the middle. From germline, CDR1 is MNHEY and CDR2 SVGAGI. This chain's CDR3 is CASSQPSTGYYGYTF. The DNA for the CDR3 is TGTGCCAGCAGTCAGCCCTCGACGGGATACTATGGCTACACCTTC.

The rearrangement links TRBV19 to TRBJ1-1; 7 bases are shared with TRBD1. The length of the CDR3 is 16 residues. V lost 3 bases to trimming and J lost 1 base; unmatched junction nucleotides: 8. Germline loops: CDR1 LNHDA, CDR2 SQIVND (reference sequence). In DNA, the CDR3 is TGTGCCAGTAGTATCTTTGGGGACAGTAAGAACACTGAAGCTTTCTTT. This sequence encodes CASSIFGDSKNTEAFF.

This rearrangement joins TRBV4-3 to TRBJ2-1; 8 bases are a match to TRBD2. The CDR3 is 17 residues long. J was trimmed by 4 bases and V by 1 base; bases with no gene match: 9. The germline gives CDR1 LGHNA, CDR2 YSLEER. For the CDR3, the DNA is TGCGCCAGCAGCCAAGCCCTTAGCGGGACGGGTTACAATGAGCAGTTCTTC. It translates to CASSQALSGTGYNEQFF.

The V call is TRBV9, the J call TRBJ2-7; 11 bases line up with TRBD2. J lost 4 bases, V lost 3 bases, and 6 bases had no gene match. The CDR3 sequence is 15 residues long. Germline V gene data show CDR1 as SGDLS and CDR2 as YYNGEE. The CDR3 DNA follows: TGTGCCAGCAGCGCCACTAGCGGGAGTGTGTACGAGCAGTACTTC. Encoded protein: CASSATSGSVYEQYF. Complete variable domain (other parts from reference TRBV9 and TRBJ2-7): DSGVTQTPKHLITATGQRVTLRCSPRSGDLSVYWYQQSLDQGLQFLIQYYNGEERAKGNILERFSAQQFPDLHSELNLSSLELGDSALYFCASSATSGSVYEQYFGPGTRLTVT.

V usage is TRBV25-1 and J usage is TRBJ2-5; D may be TRBD1 or TRBD2 (5 bases each). The germline V gene encodes CDR1 MGHDK and CDR2 SYGVNS. CDR3 length: 13 residues. Trimming took 10 bases from V and 1 from J, leaving 13 bases between them. The CDR3 DNA reads as TGTGCCACCCGGGACGGCTTCCAAGAGACCCAGTACTTC. Protein: CATRDGFQETQYF.

This chain uses TRBV20-1 with TRBJ2-7; TRBD1 is a possible D gene (6 bases). The CDR3 consists of 17 residues. Trimming took off 4 bases at V and 4 bases at J, with 26 bases between the two ends. Germline CDR1 DFQATT, CDR2 SNEGSKA (reference sequence). CDR3 bases: TGCAGTGCTATCTATATAGGGGGTACGATGTGGTCGTACGAGCAGTACTTC. The encoded protein is CSAIYIGGTMWSYEQYF.